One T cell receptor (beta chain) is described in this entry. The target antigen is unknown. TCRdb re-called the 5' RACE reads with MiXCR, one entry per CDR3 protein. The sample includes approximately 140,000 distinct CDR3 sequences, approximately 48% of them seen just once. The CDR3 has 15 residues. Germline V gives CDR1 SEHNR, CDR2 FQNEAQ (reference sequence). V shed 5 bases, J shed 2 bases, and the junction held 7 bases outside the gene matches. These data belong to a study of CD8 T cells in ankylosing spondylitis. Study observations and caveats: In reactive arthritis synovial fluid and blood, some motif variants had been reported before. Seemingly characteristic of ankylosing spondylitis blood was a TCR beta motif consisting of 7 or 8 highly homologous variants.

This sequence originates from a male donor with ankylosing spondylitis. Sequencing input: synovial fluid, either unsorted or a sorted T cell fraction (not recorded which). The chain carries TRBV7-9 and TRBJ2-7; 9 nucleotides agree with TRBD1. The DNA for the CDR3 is TGTGCCAGCAGCCCAGACGGGACAGGGCCCTACGAGCAGTACTTC. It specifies CASSPDGTGPYEQYF.